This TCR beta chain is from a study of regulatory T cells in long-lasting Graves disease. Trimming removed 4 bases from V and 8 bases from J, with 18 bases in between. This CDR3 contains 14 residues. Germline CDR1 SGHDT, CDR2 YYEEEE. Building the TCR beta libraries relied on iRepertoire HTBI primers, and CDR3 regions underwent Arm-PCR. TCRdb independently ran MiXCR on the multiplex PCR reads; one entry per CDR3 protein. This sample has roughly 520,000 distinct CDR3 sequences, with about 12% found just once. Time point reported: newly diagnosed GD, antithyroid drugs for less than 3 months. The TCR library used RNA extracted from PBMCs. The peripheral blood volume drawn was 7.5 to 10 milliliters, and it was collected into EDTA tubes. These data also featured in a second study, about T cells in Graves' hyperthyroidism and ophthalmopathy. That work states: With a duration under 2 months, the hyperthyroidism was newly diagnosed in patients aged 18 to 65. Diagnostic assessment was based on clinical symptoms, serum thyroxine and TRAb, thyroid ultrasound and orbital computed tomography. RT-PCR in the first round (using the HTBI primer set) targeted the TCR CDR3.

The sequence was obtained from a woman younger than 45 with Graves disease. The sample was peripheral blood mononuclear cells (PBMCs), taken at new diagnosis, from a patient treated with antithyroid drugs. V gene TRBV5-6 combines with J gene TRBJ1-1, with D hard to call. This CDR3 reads CASSDLDKQREAFF. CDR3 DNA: TGTGCCAGCAGCGATTTAGATAAACAGAGAGAAGCTTTCTTT.